The entry that follows covers one T cell receptor (beta chain) sequence. Its antigen remains unknown. Germline CDR1 and CDR2: MNHEY and SVGAGI. The V and J ends lost 0 bases and 7 bases respectively, with 6 bases between them. CDR3 length: 13 residues. This record belongs to a study of somatic mutations in cytotoxic T cells in rheumatoid arthritis. Study-wide results and caveats: Antigens recognized by the expanded CD8+ clones were unknown.

Only in-frame clones appear in the TCRdb table, and some are missing; sequencing was by immunoSEQ multiplex PCR. The sample consists of about 23,000 clones, about four fifths of them appearing once. The clonotype comes from an adult with rheumatoid arthritis. The J gene is TRBJ1-4, the V gene TRBV6-5; D gene uncertain. Sequenced material: CD8+ T cells sorted from blood. The CDR3: CASSYSAGEKLFF. The CDR3 region has the DNA TGTGCCAGCAGTTACTCAGCAGGTGAAAAACTGTTTTTT.